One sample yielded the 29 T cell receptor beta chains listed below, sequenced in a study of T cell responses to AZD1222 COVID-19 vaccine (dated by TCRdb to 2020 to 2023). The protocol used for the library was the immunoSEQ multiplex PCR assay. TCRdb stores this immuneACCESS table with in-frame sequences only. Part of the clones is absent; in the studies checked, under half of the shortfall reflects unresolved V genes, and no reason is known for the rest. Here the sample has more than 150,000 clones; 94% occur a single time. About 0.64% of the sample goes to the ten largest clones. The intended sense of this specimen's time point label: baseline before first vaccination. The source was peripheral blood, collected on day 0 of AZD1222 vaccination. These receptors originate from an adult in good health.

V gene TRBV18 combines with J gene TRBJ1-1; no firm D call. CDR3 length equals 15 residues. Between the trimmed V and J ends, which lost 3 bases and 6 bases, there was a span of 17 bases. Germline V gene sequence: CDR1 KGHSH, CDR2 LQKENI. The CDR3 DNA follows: TGTGCCAGCTCACCTCAGTATGCACGGAGGGCTGAAGCTTTCTTT. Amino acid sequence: CASSPQYARRAEAFF.

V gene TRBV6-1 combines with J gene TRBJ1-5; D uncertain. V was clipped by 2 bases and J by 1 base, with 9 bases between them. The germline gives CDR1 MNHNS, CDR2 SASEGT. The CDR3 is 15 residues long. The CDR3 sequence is CASSERILSNQPQHF. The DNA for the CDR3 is TGTGCCAGCAGTGAACGGATTTTAAGCAATCAGCCCCAGCATTTT.

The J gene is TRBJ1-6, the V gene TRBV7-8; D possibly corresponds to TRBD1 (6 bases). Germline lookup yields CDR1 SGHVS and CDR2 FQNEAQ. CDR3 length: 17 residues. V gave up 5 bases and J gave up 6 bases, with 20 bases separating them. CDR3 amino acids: CASSPFRDTIPNSPLHF. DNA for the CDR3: TGTGCCAGCAGCCCCTTCCGGGACACAATCCCTAATTCACCCCTCCACTTT.

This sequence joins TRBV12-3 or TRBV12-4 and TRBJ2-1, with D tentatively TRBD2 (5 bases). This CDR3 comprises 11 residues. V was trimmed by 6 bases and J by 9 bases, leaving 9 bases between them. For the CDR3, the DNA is TGTGCCAGCAGACTAGTGGGTGAGCAGTTCTTC. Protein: CASRLVGEQFF.

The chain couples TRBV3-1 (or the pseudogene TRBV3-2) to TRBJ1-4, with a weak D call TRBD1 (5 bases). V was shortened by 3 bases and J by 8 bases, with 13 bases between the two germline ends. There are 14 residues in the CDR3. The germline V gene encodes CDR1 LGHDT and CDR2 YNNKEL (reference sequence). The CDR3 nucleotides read TGTGCCAGCAGCCACTATCGGGGGGACGAAAAACTGTTTTTT. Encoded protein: CASSHYRGDEKLFF.

For the CDR3, the DNA is TGTGCCAGCAGCCCAGGACTAGCGGATTCCTACAATGAGCAGTTCTTC. This gives the protein CASSPGLADSYNEQFF. This chain uses TRBV9 with TRBJ2-1; 10 bases align to TRBD2. V dropped 4 bases and J dropped 1; count of bases not matched to a gene: 5. Germline V gene sequence: CDR1 SGDLS, CDR2 YYNGEE. The CDR3 contains 16 residues.

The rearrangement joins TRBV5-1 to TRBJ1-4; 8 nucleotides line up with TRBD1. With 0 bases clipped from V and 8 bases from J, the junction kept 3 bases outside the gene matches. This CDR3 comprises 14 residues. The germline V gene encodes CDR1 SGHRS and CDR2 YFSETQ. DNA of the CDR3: TGCGCCAGCAGCTTGGGACAGGGGAGAGAAAAACTGTTTTTT. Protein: CASSLGQGREKLFF.

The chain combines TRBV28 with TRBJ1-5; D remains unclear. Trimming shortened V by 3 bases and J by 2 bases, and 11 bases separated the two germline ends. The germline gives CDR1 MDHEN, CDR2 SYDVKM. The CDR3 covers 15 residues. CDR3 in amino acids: CASSLGRSGNQPQHF. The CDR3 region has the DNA TGTGCCAGCAGTTTGGGGAGGTCGGGCAATCAGCCCCAGCATTTT.

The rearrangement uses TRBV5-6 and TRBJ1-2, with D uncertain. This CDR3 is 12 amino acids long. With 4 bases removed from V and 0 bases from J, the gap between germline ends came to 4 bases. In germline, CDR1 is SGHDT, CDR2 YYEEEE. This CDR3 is CASSPANYGYTF. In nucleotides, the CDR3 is TGTGCCAGCAGCCCGGCTAACTATGGCTACACCTTC.

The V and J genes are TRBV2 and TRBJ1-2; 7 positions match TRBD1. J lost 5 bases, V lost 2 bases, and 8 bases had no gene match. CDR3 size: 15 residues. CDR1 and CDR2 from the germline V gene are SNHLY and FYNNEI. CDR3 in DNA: TGTGCCAGCAGTGAAATGTCAGGGGGTCTGTATGGCTACACCTTC. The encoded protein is CASSEMSGGLYGYTF.

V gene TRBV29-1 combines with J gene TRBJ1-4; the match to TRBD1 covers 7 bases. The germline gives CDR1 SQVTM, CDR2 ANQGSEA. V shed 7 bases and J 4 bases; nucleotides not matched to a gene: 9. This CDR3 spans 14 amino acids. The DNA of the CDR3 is TGCAGCGCCGAAGGGACAGCTGATAATGAAAAACTGTTTTTT. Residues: CSAEGTADNEKLFF.

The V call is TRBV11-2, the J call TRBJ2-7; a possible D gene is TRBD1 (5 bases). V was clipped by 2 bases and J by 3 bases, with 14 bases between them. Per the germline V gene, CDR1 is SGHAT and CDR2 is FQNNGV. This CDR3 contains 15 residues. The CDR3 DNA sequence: TGTGCCAGCAGCTTATATCAACAGGTTATCTACGAGCAGTACTTC. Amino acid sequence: CASSLYQQVIYEQYF. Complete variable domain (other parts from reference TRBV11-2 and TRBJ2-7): EAGVAQSPRYKIIEKRQSVAFWCNPISGHATLYWYQQILGQGPKLLIQFQNNGVVDDSQLPKDRFSAERLKGVDSTLKIQPAKLEDSAVYLCASSLYQQVIYEQYFGPGTRLTVT.

The CDR3 protein is CASSLSTSGLAGFMYTQYF. The DNA for the CDR3 is TGTGCCAGCAGCCTCTCCACCTCCGGACTAGCGGGATTCATGTATACGCAGTATTTT. The gene calls are TRBV3-1 (or the pseudogene TRBV3-2) and TRBJ2-3; 12 nucleotides agree with TRBD2. CDR1 is LGHDT and CDR2 is YNNKEL in the germline V gene (reference sequence). The CDR3 runs 19 residues. Losses at the gene ends were 4 bases for V and 7 bases for J; bases not matched to a gene: 18.

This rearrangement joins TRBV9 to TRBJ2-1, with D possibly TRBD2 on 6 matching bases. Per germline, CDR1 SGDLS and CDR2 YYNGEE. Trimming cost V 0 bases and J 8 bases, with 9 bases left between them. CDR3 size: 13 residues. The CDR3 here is CASSVGPGDEQFF. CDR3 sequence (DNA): TGTGCCAGCAGCGTAGGTCCGGGGGATGAGCAGTTCTTC.

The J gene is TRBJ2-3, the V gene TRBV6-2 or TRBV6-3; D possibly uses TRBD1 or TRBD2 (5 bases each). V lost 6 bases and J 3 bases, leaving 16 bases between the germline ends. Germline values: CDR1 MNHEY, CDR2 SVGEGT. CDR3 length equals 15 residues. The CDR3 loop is CASSLGTIYTDTQYF. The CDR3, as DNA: TGTGCCAGCAGCCTCGGGACCATCTATACAGATACGCAGTATTTT.

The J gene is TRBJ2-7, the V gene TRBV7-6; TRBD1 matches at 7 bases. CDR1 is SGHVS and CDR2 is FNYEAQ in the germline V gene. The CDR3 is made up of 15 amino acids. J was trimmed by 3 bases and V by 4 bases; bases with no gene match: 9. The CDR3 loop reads CASSSPQGEVYEQYF. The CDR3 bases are TGTGCCAGCAGCTCGCCTCAGGGGGAAGTCTACGAGCAGTACTTC.

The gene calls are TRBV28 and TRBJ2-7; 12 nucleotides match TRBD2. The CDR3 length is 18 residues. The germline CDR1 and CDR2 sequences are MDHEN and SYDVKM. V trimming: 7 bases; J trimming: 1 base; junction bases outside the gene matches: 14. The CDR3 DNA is TGTGCCAGCACCTACCTCGTAAGGACTAGCGGGGCTTCCTACGAGCAGTACTTC. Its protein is CASTYLVRTSGASYEQYF.

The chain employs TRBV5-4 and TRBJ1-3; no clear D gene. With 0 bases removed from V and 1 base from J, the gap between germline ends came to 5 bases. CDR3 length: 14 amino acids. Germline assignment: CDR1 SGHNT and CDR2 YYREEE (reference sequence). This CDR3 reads CASSLDASGNTIYF. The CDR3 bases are TGTGCCAGCAGCTTGGATGCATCTGGAAACACCATATATTTT.

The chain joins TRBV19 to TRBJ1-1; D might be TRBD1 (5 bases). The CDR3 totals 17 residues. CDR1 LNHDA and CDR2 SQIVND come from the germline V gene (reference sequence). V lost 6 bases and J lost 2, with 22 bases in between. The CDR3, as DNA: TGTGCCAGTAGCTGGCAGACGTGGGGCGATTCAAACACTGAAGCTTTCTTT. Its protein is CASSWQTWGDSNTEAFF.

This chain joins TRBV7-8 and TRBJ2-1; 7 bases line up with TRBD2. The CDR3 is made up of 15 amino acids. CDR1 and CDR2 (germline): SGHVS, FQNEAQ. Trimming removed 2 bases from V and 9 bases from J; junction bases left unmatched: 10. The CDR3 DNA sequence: TGTGCCAGCAGCTTACGGCGGGAGAACTTGGTTGAGCAGTTCTTC. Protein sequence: CASSLRRENLVEQFF.

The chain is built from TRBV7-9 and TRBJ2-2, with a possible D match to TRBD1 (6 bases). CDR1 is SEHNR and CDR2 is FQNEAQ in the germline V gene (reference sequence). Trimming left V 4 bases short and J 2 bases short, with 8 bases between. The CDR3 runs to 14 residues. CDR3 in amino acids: CASSSTGNTGELFF. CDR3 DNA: TGTGCCAGCAGCTCGACAGGAAACACCGGGGAGCTGTTTTTT. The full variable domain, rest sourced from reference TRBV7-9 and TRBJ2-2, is DTGVSQNPRHKITKRGQNVTFRCDPISEHNRLYWYRQTLGQGPEFLTYFQNEAQLEKSRLLSDRFSAERPKGSFSTLEIQRTEQGDSAMYLCASSSTGNTGELFFGEGSRLTVL.

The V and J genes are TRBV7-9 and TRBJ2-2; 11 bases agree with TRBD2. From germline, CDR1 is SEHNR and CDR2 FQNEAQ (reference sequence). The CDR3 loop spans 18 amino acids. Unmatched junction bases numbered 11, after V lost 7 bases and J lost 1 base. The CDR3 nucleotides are TGTGCCAGCAACGGCGACCCGGGACTAGCGGAGAACACCGGGGAGCTGTTTTTT. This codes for CASNGDPGLAENTGELFF. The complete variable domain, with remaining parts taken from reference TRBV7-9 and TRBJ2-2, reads DTGVSQNPRHKITKRGQNVTFRCDPISEHNRLYWYRQTLGQGPEFLTYFQNEAQLEKSRLLSDRFSAERPKGSFSTLEIQRTEQGDSAMYLCASNGDPGLAENTGELFFGEGSRLTVL.

DNA of the CDR3: TGTGCCAGTAGTATCCCCTATGGCTACACCTTC. Its translation: CASSIPYGYTF. The chain joins TRBV19 to TRBJ1-2; D is undetermined. This CDR3 contains 11 residues. Germline CDR1 LNHDA, CDR2 SQIVND (reference sequence). V lost 3 bases, J lost 4 bases, and 3 bases lay in between.

The CDR3 DNA reads TGTGCCAGCAGTTATACCAGTAGCAATCAGCCCCAGCATTTT. It specifies CASSYTSSNQPQHF. The V gene is TRBV6-5, the J gene TRBJ1-5, with D unclear. Looked up from germline, CDR1 is MNHEY and CDR2 is SVGAGI. V was clipped by 3 bases and J by 0 bases, with 6 bases between them. This CDR3 spans 14 amino acids.

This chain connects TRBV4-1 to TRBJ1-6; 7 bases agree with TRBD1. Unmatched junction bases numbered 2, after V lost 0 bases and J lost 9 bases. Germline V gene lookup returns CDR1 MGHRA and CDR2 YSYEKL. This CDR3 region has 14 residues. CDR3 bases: TGCGCCAGCAGCCAAGATGACAGGGCTTCACCCCTCCACTTT. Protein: CASSQDDRASPLHF.

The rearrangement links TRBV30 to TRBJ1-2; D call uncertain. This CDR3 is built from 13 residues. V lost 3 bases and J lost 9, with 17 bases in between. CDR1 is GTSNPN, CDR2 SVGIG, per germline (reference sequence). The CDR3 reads CAWSTQAAGSYTF. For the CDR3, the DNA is TGTGCCTGGAGCACCCAGGCGGCGGGAAGCTACACCTTC.

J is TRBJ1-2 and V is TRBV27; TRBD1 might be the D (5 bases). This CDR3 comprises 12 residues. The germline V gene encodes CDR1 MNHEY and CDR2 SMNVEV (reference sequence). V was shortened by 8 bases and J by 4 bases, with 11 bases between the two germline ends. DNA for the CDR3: TGTGCCAGCGCGGGGCTCACCTATGGCTACACCTTC. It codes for CASAGLTYGYTF.

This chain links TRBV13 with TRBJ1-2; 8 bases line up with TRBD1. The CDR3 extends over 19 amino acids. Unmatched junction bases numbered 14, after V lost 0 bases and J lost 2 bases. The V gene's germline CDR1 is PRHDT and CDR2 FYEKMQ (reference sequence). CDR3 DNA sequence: TGTGCCAGCAGCTTAGGCCGACAGGGGAGAGCCCCCACGAACTATGGCTACACCTTC. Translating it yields CASSLGRQGRAPTNYGYTF.

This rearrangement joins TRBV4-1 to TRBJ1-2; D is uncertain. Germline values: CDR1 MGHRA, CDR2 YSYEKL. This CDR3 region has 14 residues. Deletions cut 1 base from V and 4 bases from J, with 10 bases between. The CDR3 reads CASSQAGRAYGYTF. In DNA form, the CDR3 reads TGCGCCAGCAGCCAAGCTGGCCGGGCCTATGGCTACACCTTC.